The 30 T cell receptor beta chains below all came from one sample that was sequenced in a study of shared clonotypes between healthy human individuals. This table comes from immunoSEQ multiplex PCR, and its TCRdb copy is limited to in-frame clones, with some not included. This sample has about 2.1 million clones, with about 94% found just once. CD8 cells classed as naive were CD45RO-negative and positively selected for CCR7, excluding terminally differentiated effector memory CD45RA+ cells. Sequencing input: naive CD8+ T cells from PBMCs. The receptors come from a man between 18 and 35 years old in good health. Some clones in this sample may be carry-over from other donors' samples.

The V gene is TRBV7-8, the J gene TRBJ2-5, with TRBD1 as a possible D gene (6 bases). The CDR3 runs 15 residues. V lost 3 bases and J 0 bases, leaving 11 bases between the germline ends. The germline gives CDR1 SGHVS, CDR2 FQNEAQ. CDR3: CASSFQGRYQETQYF. CDR3 sequence (DNA): TGTGCCAGCAGCTTTCAGGGGCGGTACCAAGAGACCCAGTACTTC.

This rearrangement joins TRBV19 to TRBJ2-1; TRBD1 is a possible D gene (7 bases). Germline V gene data show CDR1 as LNHDA and CDR2 as SQIVND (reference sequence). This CDR3 spans 13 amino acids. With 2 bases removed from V and 9 bases from J, the gap between germline ends came to 11 bases. This CDR3 reads CASSIQGGSEQFF. DNA of the CDR3: TGTGCCAGTAGTATACAGGGGGGCAGTGAGCAGTTCTTC.

The chain recombines TRBV7-9 with TRBJ1-3, with 8 bases matching TRBD1. Germline V gene sequence: CDR1 SEHNR, CDR2 FQNEAQ (reference sequence). V shed 4 bases and J 0 bases; nucleotides not matched to a gene: 5. The CDR3 spans 16 residues. CDR3 nucleotides: TGTGCCAGCAGCTCCGCAGGGGGCCACTCTGGAAACACCATATATTTT. This codes for CASSSAGGHSGNTIYF.

The CDR3 here is CASSLTGTGNSEQFF. For the CDR3, the DNA is TGTGCCAGCAGCTTAACAGGGACAGGGAATTCTGAGCAGTTCTTC. This rearrangement joins TRBV7-3 to TRBJ2-1; TRBD1 agrees at 9 bases. This CDR3 is 15 amino acids long. V was clipped by 0 bases and J by 9 bases; unmatched bases: 6. CDR1 SGHTA and CDR2 FQGTGA come from the germline V gene.

The V gene is TRBV2, the J gene TRBJ2-3, with 9 bases matching TRBD1. J lost 2 bases, V lost 8 bases, and 20 bases had no gene match. Germline V gene lookup returns CDR1 SNHLY and CDR2 FYNNEI. The CDR3 length is 19 residues. This CDR3 is CASRTIPWDRELYTDTQYF. CDR3 in DNA: TGTGCCAGCCGAACCATACCTTGGGACAGGGAACTTTACACAGATACGCAGTATTTT.

The chain uses TRBV28 and TRBJ2-7; weak D call: TRBD1 (5 bases). The CDR3 loop spans 13 amino acids. Trimming took 3 bases from V and 3 from J, leaving 9 bases between them. The germline gives CDR1 MDHEN, CDR2 SYDVKM. CDR3 amino acids: CASSFAGNYEQYF. The CDR3 region has the DNA TGTGCCAGCAGTTTTGCAGGGAACTACGAGCAGTACTTC.

J is TRBJ1-1 and V is TRBV28; D gene uncertain. The V end lost 3 bases, the J end lost 2 bases, and 13 bases lay between the germline ends. The CDR3 runs to 15 residues. Germline CDR1 MDHEN, CDR2 SYDVKM. Here the CDR3 reads CASSFYGSLNTEAFF. The CDR3 bases are TGTGCCAGCAGTTTCTACGGCAGTTTAAACACTGAAGCTTTCTTT.

CDR3 amino acids: CASSLGFTVKDYPYEQYF. CDR3 DNA sequence: TGTGCCAGCAGCTTAGGGTTTACGGTCAAGGACTACCCCTACGAGCAGTACTTC. The chain links TRBV11-2 to TRBJ2-7; weak D call: TRBD2 (6 bases). CDR1 is SGHAT and CDR2 is FQNNGV in the germline V gene. The ends were cut back, 1 base at V and 2 bases at J, with 21 bases in the middle. CDR3 length: 18 residues.

Comment on this clone: Other DNA sequences in this sample translate to the same CDR3. The rearrangement joins TRBV27 to TRBJ2-7, with 8 bases fitting TRBD1. From germline, CDR1 is MNHEY and CDR2 SMNVEV (reference sequence). This CDR3 region has 14 residues. Germline trimming cut 6 bases from V and 2 bases from J; bases unmatched to any gene: 6. CDR3 DNA sequence: TGTGCCAGCAGCTCCCGGGACAGGACCTACGAGCAGTACTTC. It specifies CASSSRDRTYEQYF.

Details on this clone: This CDR3 is also generated by other DNA sequences in the sample. The chain employs TRBV28 and TRBJ2-7; maybe TRBD1 (5 bases). With 5 bases removed from V and 4 bases from J, the gap between germline ends came to 12 bases. The CDR3 runs 13 residues. Germline V lookup: CDR1 MDHEN, CDR2 SYDVKM. CDR3 amino acids: CASSPGQGYEQYF. The CDR3 DNA reads TGTGCCAGCAGTCCAGGCCAGGGTTACGAGCAGTACTTC. The full variable domain, with the rest looked up from reference TRBV28 and TRBJ2-7, is DVKVTQSSRYLVKRTGEKVFLECVQDMDHENMFWYRQDPGLGLRLIYFSYDVKMKEKGDIPEGYSVSREKKERFSLILESASTNQTSMYLCASSPGQGYEQYFGPGTRLTVT.

The rearrangement links TRBV19 to TRBJ2-2; D uncertain. V lost 5 bases to trimming and J lost 0 bases, with 22 bases between them. The germline gives CDR1 LNHDA, CDR2 SQIVND (reference sequence). CDR3 length: 19 residues. The CDR3 loop is CASSRSQDLPFANTGELFF. For the CDR3, the DNA is TGTGCCAGTAGTCGGAGCCAGGATCTGCCTTTCGCGAACACCGGGGAGCTGTTTTTT.

The V call is TRBV7-9, the J call TRBJ2-7; TRBD2 matches 8 bases. Trimming at V came to 1 base and at J to 2 bases, leaving 7 bases not matched to a gene. There are 16 residues in the CDR3. Germline V gene sequence: CDR1 SEHNR, CDR2 FQNEAQ (reference sequence). In DNA, the CDR3 is TGTGCCAGCAGCTTAGGCGGGGGGCGCCGACCCTACGAGCAGTACTTC. This sequence encodes CASSLGGGRRPYEQYF. Together with reference TRBV7-9 and TRBJ2-7, the CDR3 gives the full variable domain: DTGVSQNPRHKITKRGQNVTFRCDPISEHNRLYWYRQTLGQGPEFLTYFQNEAQLEKSRLLSDRFSAERPKGSFSTLEIQRTEQGDSAMYLCASSLGGGRRPYEQYFGPGTRLTVT.

The chain uses TRBV25-1 and TRBJ2-5, with no clear D. Per the germline V gene, CDR1 is MGHDK and CDR2 is SYGVNS. This CDR3 has 14 amino acids. Trimming cost V 3 bases and J 4 bases, with 12 bases left between them. The CDR3 DNA follows: TGTGCCAGCAGTGACGTTTTGTTCGGAGAGACCCAGTACTTC. Amino acid sequence: CASSDVLFGETQYF. The full variable domain, its missing parts supplied by reference TRBV25-1 and TRBJ2-5, is EADIYQTPRYLVIGTGKKITLECSQTMGHDKMYWYQQDPGMELHLIHYSYGVNSTEKGDLSSESTVSRIRTEHFPLTLESARPSHTSQYLCASSDVLFGETQYFGPGTRLLVL.

The V and J genes are TRBV15 and TRBJ2-2; 7 positions match TRBD1. J lost 3 bases, V lost 1 base, and 2 bases had no gene match. In germline, CDR1 is LNHNV, CDR2 YYDKDF (reference sequence). CDR3 length: 15 residues. CDR3 residues: CATSRVTGDTGELFF. CDR3 DNA sequence: TGTGCCACCAGCAGAGTAACAGGGGACACCGGGGAGCTGTTTTTT.

The rearrangement uses TRBV10-3 and TRBJ2-5; a weak D match, TRBD2 (5 bases). V lost 0 bases and J lost 5, with 7 bases in between. This CDR3 has 13 residues. CDR1 and CDR2 from the germline V gene are ENHRY and SYGVKD. CDR3 coding DNA: TGTGCCATCAGTGAGTCGACGGGGGAGACCCAGTACTTC. Protein sequence: CAISESTGETQYF.

The J gene is TRBJ2-1, the V gene TRBV29-1; TRBD1 matches 7 bases. Germline trimming cut 5 bases from V and 9 bases from J; bases unmatched to any gene: 13. The CDR3 extends over 14 amino acids. CDR1 is SQVTM and CDR2 is ANQGSEA in the germline V gene. CDR3 protein: CSVPTGLVVGEQFF. In DNA, the CDR3 is TGCAGCGTTCCGACAGGGCTCGTAGTTGGTGAGCAGTTCTTC.

The chain couples TRBV5-5 to TRBJ2-7; no definite D call. The V gene's germline CDR1 is SGHKS and CDR2 YYEKEE (reference sequence). The CDR3 runs 14 residues. V was trimmed by 3 bases and J by 2 bases, leaving 12 bases between them. In DNA, the CDR3 is TGTGCCAGCAGCTCCTGGTTAGGCCCCTACGAGCAGTACTTC. This sequence encodes CASSSWLGPYEQYF.

V usage is TRBV4-1 and J usage is TRBJ2-3; TRBD2 matches at 9 bases. CDR3 size: 17 residues. After removal of 4 bases from V and 4 bases from J, the junction contained 12 bases not matched to a gene. Germline CDR1 and CDR2: MGHRA and YSYEKL. The CDR3 DNA sequence: TGCGCCAGCAGCCCGCATGGTGGAGCGGGAGGAGCAGATACGCAGTATTTT. It translates to CASSPHGGAGGADTQYF.

This chain uses TRBV4-3 with TRBJ1-4; 7 bases are shared with TRBD1. V shed 4 bases, J shed 7 bases, and the junction held 24 bases outside the gene matches. The CDR3 runs to 20 residues. Looked up from germline, CDR1 is LGHNA and CDR2 is YSLEER. The CDR3 protein is CASSLLALTGKEGSPEKLFF. In DNA, the CDR3 is TGCGCCAGCAGCCTACTCGCCCTGACAGGGAAAGAGGGATCACCTGAAAAACTGTTTTTT.

V gene TRBV7-9 combines with J gene TRBJ2-6; D is undetermined. Trimming left V 5 bases short and J 0 bases short, with 11 bases between. CDR1 and CDR2 from the germline V gene are SEHNR and FQNEAQ (reference sequence). The CDR3 consists of 16 residues. As DNA, the CDR3 is TGTGCCAGCAGCCCGGAAGGCCTCTCTGGGGCCAACGTCCTGACTTTC. Its translation: CASSPEGLSGANVLTF.

The chain employs TRBV19 and TRBJ1-4; unclear D gene. Germline-derived CDR1 and CDR2 are LNHDA and SQIVND (reference sequence). V lost 10 bases, J lost 5 bases, and 14 bases lay in between. This CDR3 comprises 13 residues. The CDR3 DNA sequence: TGTGCCACCGAAGGATGGGAAAATGAAAAACTGTTTTTT. Translation gives CATEGWENEKLFF.

Points on this clone: Other DNA sequences within the sample encode an identical CDR3. V is TRBV28 and J is TRBJ2-1; no clear D. The germline CDR1 and CDR2 sequences are MDHEN and SYDVKM. CDR3 length: 11 residues. V was trimmed by 2 bases and J by 7 bases, leaving 3 bases between them. The chain's CDR3 is CASSLTNEQFF. CDR3 DNA sequence: TGTGCCAGCAGTTTAACAAATGAGCAGTTCTTC.

The chain employs TRBV5-1 and TRBJ2-5, with D perhaps given as TRBD1 or TRBD2 (6 bases each). The CDR3 is 13 amino acids. Trimming stripped 7 bases from V and 7 bases from J, with 17 bases between. Germline V gene data show CDR1 as SGHRS and CDR2 as YFSETQ. The CDR3 loop is CASSSGGAGTQYF. The CDR3 DNA is TGCGCCAGCTCCTCCGGGGGCGCGGGGACCCAGTACTTC.

The chain employs TRBV19 and TRBJ1-2; D not certain. Germline V gene lookup returns CDR1 LNHDA and CDR2 SQIVND (reference sequence). The CDR3 is 15 amino acids. The V end lost 5 bases, the J end lost 1 base, and 14 bases lay between the germline ends. The CDR3 is CASSGRETYNYGYTF. CDR3 coding DNA: TGTGCCAGTAGTGGCCGGGAGACCTATAACTATGGCTACACCTTC. Variable domain in full (rest from reference TRBV19 and TRBJ1-2): DGGITQSPKYLFRKEGQNVTLSCEQNLNHDAMYWYRQDPGQGLRLIYYSQIVNDFQKGDIAEGYSVSREKKESFPLTVTSAQKNPTAFYLCASSGRETYNYGYTFGSGTRLTVV.

The chain carries TRBV7-2 and TRBJ1-5; D uncertain. This CDR3 is 14 amino acids long. From germline, CDR1 is SGHTA and CDR2 FQGNSA. Trimming took 6 bases from V and 0 from J, leaving 9 bases between them. For the CDR3, the DNA is TGTGCCAGCAGATCCATTTATAGCAATCAGCCCCAGCATTTT. It specifies CASRSIYSNQPQHF.

This clone has a single count. The V gene is TRBV14, the J gene TRBJ2-2; a possible D gene is TRBD2 (5 bases). Trimming stripped 2 bases from V and 7 bases from J, with 8 bases between. From germline, CDR1 is SGHDN and CDR2 FVKESK. The CDR3 runs to 13 residues. As DNA, the CDR3 is TGTGCCAGCAGCCAATGGAGGAGCGGGGAGCTGTTTTTT. Protein product: CASSQWRSGELFF.

The chain recombines TRBV19 with TRBJ2-2; D unclear. The CDR3 runs to 14 residues. V dropped 7 bases and J dropped 0 bases, with 9 bases sitting between them. CDR1 is LNHDA, CDR2 SQIVND, per germline (reference sequence). The CDR3: CASILGTNTGELFF. DNA of the CDR3: TGTGCCAGTATCTTAGGCACGAACACCGGGGAGCTGTTTTTT.

The chain recombines TRBV7-8 with TRBJ1-2; TRBD1 agrees at 9 bases. The CDR3 contains 18 residues. The germline V gene encodes CDR1 SGHVS and CDR2 FQNEAQ. Trimming removed 2 bases from V and 6 bases from J; junction bases left unmatched: 16. The CDR3 nucleotides read TGTGCCAGCAGCTTAAGAACCGGGACAGGGTCATCCGAGGATGGCTACACCTTC. Its translation is CASSLRTGTGSSEDGYTF.

This chain links TRBV9 with TRBJ2-1, with a weak D call TRBD2 (6 bases). Germline CDR1 is SGDLS and CDR2 is YYNGEE. The CDR3 is 15 residues long. V lost 3 bases, J lost 3 bases, and 13 bases lay in between. The CDR3 DNA is TGTGCCAGCAGCGACCCTCGGGGGAGCTACAATGAGCAGTTCTTC. Its protein is CASSDPRGSYNEQFF.

V and J are TRBV9 and TRBJ1-5; D is unclear. The CDR3 spans 15 residues. V dropped 4 bases and J dropped 2 bases, with 13 bases sitting between them. Germline V CDR1 and CDR2: SGDLS, YYNGEE. CDR3 amino acids: CASSPGGRGNQPQHF. The CDR3 DNA is TGTGCCAGCAGCCCAGGAGGGCGGGGCAATCAGCCCCAGCATTTT.